The entry below gives a single TCR beta chain sequence along with its context. Produced via immunoSEQ multiplex PCR; TCRdb's table is partial and in-frame only. Of tens of thousands of clones in the sample, just under 85% were seen once. The data were taken from a study of T cell changes during pregnancy in multiple sclerosis. The V gene's germline CDR1 is SGHDN and CDR2 FVKESK. The CDR3 runs to 14 residues. With 5 bases clipped from V and 8 bases from J, the junction kept 5 bases outside the gene matches. This rearrangement joins TRBV14 to TRBJ1-6, with 8 nucleotides matching TRBD1. The sample was CD8+ T cells from peripheral blood mononuclear cells, taken in the first trimester of pregnancy. This clonotype was obtained from a female donor in good health, enrolled as a control in a pregnancy study. The DNA for the CDR3 is TGTGCCAGCAGCTGGACAGGGTTCGATTCACCCCTCCACTTT. The encoded protein is CASSWTGFDSPLHF. The whole variable domain, remainder taken from reference TRBV14 and TRBJ1-6, is EAGVTQFPSHSVIEKGQTVTLRCDPISGHDNLYWYRRVMGKEIKFLLHFVKESKQDESGMPNNRFLAERTGGTYSTLKVQPAELEDSGVYFCASSWTGFDSPLHFGNGTRLTVT.